One and the same sample provided the 20 T cell receptor beta chains below, sequenced in a study of cytomegalovirus exposure and HLA in healthy donors. Researchers ran the PCR with 60 Vbeta and 13 Jbeta primers. The protocol was immunoSEQ multiplex PCR, while the TCRdb copy is restricted to in-frame clones and leaves out a portion. The sample lists around 190,000 clones, 70% to 80% occurring once. Sequencing input: PBMCs. The receptors come from a woman aged 45-65 years in good health and CMV-seronegative.

As concerns this clone: At one boundary the junction diverges from the germline segment, which might be a read error. This same CDR3 is encoded by further DNA sequences in the sample. The chain has TRBV9 and TRBJ1-6; D remains ambiguous. CDR3 size: 14 residues. Germline V gene lookup returns CDR1 SGDLS and CDR2 YYNGEE. The CDR3 DNA reads TGTGCCAGCAGCGTAGCGAAAGCTAATTCACCCCTTCACTTT. Protein sequence: CASSVAKANSPLHF. Combining the CDR3 with reference TRBV9 and TRBJ1-6 gives the whole variable domain DSGVTQTPKHLITATGQRVTLRCSPRSGDLSVYWYQQSLDQGLQFLIQYYNGEERAKGNILERFSAQQFPDLHSELNLSSLELGDSALYFCASSVAKANSPLHFGNGTRLTVT.

The chain combines TRBV29-1 with TRBJ1-5; D gene uncertain. This CDR3 spans 13 amino acids. V was pared by 5 bases and J by 2 bases, with 10 bases between. Germline values: CDR1 SQVTM, CDR2 ANQGSEA. CDR3 coding DNA: TGCAGCGTTACCCCCGAGGGCAATCAGCCCCAGCATTTT. Translation gives CSVTPEGNQPQHF.

V usage is TRBV28 and J usage is TRBJ2-5; no definite D call. The CDR3 spans 13 residues. The V end lost 1 base, the J end lost 7 bases, and 10 bases lay between the germline ends. Germline V gives CDR1 MDHEN, CDR2 SYDVKM. The CDR3 DNA sequence: TGTGCCAGCAGTTTATCAGGTATCGGGACCCAGTACTTC. Translating it yields CASSLSGIGTQYF.

In this sample, this clone turned up a few times. The genes are TRBV7-3 and TRBJ2-1; 9 nucleotides agree with TRBD2. Germline CDR1 and CDR2: SGHTA and FQGTGA. This CDR3 has 15 residues. V trimming: 5 bases; J trimming: 3 bases; junction bases outside the gene matches: 5. CDR3 protein: CASSLLAGNYNEQFF. The DNA of the CDR3 is TGTGCCAGCAGCCTTCTAGCGGGAAACTACAATGAGCAGTTCTTC.

The J gene is TRBJ2-1, the V gene TRBV6-5; D gene unclear. This CDR3 is built from 12 residues. Germline CDR1 and CDR2: MNHEY and SVGAGI. V was pared by 8 bases and J by 7 bases, with 12 bases between. The CDR3 DNA reads as TGTGCCAGCGAGTCACCGTCGAATGAGCAGTTCTTC. This gives the protein CASESPSNEQFF.

This clone has only a few counts. The rearrangement links TRBV5-1 to TRBJ2-7; TRBD1 agrees at 9 bases. Losses at the gene ends were 0 bases for V and 9 bases for J; bases not matched to a gene: 13. CDR3 length equals 16 residues. Germline lookup yields CDR1 SGHRS and CDR2 YFSETQ. The CDR3 loop is CASSLAGQGPRQGQYF. For the CDR3, the DNA is TGCGCCAGCAGCTTGGCCGGACAGGGGCCACGTCAGGGGCAGTACTTC.

A few counts support this clone. The chain has TRBV4-2 and TRBJ2-2, with 7 positions matching TRBD1. The CDR3 length is 15 residues. Germline V gives CDR1 LGHNA, CDR2 YNFKEQ. V dropped 3 bases and J dropped 7; count of bases not matched to a gene: 8. The CDR3 is CASSQDRQGIGELFF. The CDR3 DNA sequence: TGTGCCAGCAGCCAGGACCGACAGGGCATCGGGGAGCTGTTTTTT.

This clone was counted a few times. V usage is TRBV19 and J usage is TRBJ2-7, with D possibly matching TRBD1 (5 bases). The germline gives CDR1 LNHDA, CDR2 SQIVND (reference sequence). The length of the CDR3 is 12 residues. The V end was cut by 6 bases, the J end by 3 bases, with 9 bases between. The DNA for the CDR3 is TGTGCCAGTAGGAACAGGAACTACGAGCAGTACTTC. It yields the protein CASRNRNYEQYF.

With regard to this clone: At one of its ends the junction is not consistent with the germline gene, which may arise from a read error. The gene calls are TRBV7-9 and TRBJ1-1; a possible D gene is TRBD1 (5 bases). The CDR3 has 17 amino acids. Germline-derived CDR1 and CDR2 are SEHNR and FQNEAQ (reference sequence). The CDR3 region has the DNA TGTTCCAGCAGCTCTCGTGGGGGAGGGAGGGTAAACACTGAAGCTTTCTTT. Translated, it gives CSSSSRGGGRVNTEAFF.

The chain carries TRBV2 and TRBJ1-4, with D unresolved. In germline, CDR1 is SNHLY, CDR2 FYNNEI. V lost 8 bases and J 0 bases, leaving 10 bases between the germline ends. This CDR3 region has 14 residues. The DNA for the CDR3 is TGTGCCAGCCTAGGACTCACAACTAATGAAAAACTGTTTTTT. It yields the protein CASLGLTTNEKLFF.

This clone was counted a single time. The chain combines TRBV25-1 with TRBJ2-7; 8 bases are shared with TRBD2. Germline CDR1 is MGHDK and CDR2 is SYGVNS. After removal of 1 base from V and 0 bases from J, the junction contained 2 bases not matched to a gene. The CDR3 sequence is 15 residues long. The CDR3: CASSESGGGSYEQYF. The CDR3 bases are TGTGCCAGCAGTGAATCGGGGGGGGGCTCCTACGAGCAGTACTTC.

The J gene is TRBJ1-4, the V gene TRBV6-1; D might be TRBD1 (5 bases). CDR1 is MNHNS and CDR2 is SASEGT in the germline V gene. V was trimmed by 10 bases and J by 5 bases, leaving 17 bases between them. The CDR3 contains 14 residues. This chain's CDR3 is CATKWTSTNEKLFF. The DNA for the CDR3 is TGTGCCACCAAGTGGACATCGACAAATGAAAAACTGTTTTTT.

The chain is built from TRBV9 and TRBJ2-1; 7 nucleotides align to TRBD2. CDR3 length: 16 residues. Looked up from germline, CDR1 is SGDLS and CDR2 is YYNGEE. J was trimmed by 3 bases and V by 2 bases; bases with no gene match: 8. The CDR3 DNA follows: TGTGCCAGCAGCGTGGGGACTACCGGACTCTACAATGAGCAGTTCTTC. Amino acids: CASSVGTTGLYNEQFF.

This clone was detected only a few times. The chain is built from TRBV4-1 and TRBJ1-5; TRBD1 matches at 7 bases. The CDR3 runs 16 residues. Germline V gives CDR1 MGHRA, CDR2 YSYEKL. The J segment lost 8 bases and the V segment lost 4 bases, leaving 14 bases of the junction unmatched. The CDR3 sequence: CASSPGNDRDPKPQHF. In DNA form, the CDR3 reads TGCGCCAGCAGCCCGGGAAACGACAGGGATCCTAAGCCCCAGCATTTT.

Written as DNA, the CDR3 is TGTGCCAGCAGTTACCTTCTGTCCACAGATACGCAGTATTTT. Translation: CASSYLLSTDTQYF. This chain uses TRBV6-5 with TRBJ2-3; the D is unclear. The V gene's germline CDR1 is MNHEY and CDR2 SVGAGI. Between the trimmed V and J ends, which lost 2 bases and 2 bases, there was a span of 8 bases. There are 14 residues in the CDR3.

The chain recombines TRBV7-6 with TRBJ2-2; 8 positions agree with TRBD2. The CDR3 extends over 20 amino acids. V shed 2 bases and J 5 bases; nucleotides not matched to a gene: 19. Germline V gene lookup returns CDR1 SGHVS and CDR2 FNYEAQ. CDR3 sequence (DNA): TGTGCCAGCAGCTTAATGGTCTCAGGGCCTGGTAGCGGGAATACCGGGGAGCTGTTTTTT. It yields the protein CASSLMVSGPGSGNTGELFF.

The chain employs TRBV6-1 and TRBJ2-2, with D hard to call. V shed 4 bases and J shed 1 base, with 10 bases lying between them. Germline V CDR1 and CDR2: MNHNS, SASEGT. This CDR3 contains 15 residues. This CDR3 reads CASSVLTQNTGELFF. CDR3 DNA sequence: TGTGCCAGCAGTGTCCTTACTCAGAACACCGGGGAGCTGTTTTTT.

The chain joins TRBV2 to TRBJ2-4; 14 nucleotides agree with TRBD2. The germline V gene has CDR1 SNHLY and CDR2 FYNNEI. V dropped 3 bases and J dropped 2; count of bases not matched to a gene: 12. The CDR3 extends over 20 amino acids. CDR3 sequence (DNA): TGTGCCAGCAGTGACCGTGTGACTAGCGGGGGGGCCCGGACCAAAAACATTCAGTACTTC. Residues: CASSDRVTSGGARTKNIQYF.

This chain uses TRBV6-5 with TRBJ1-4; D is unclear. Germline V lookup: CDR1 MNHEY, CDR2 SVGAGI. V lost 0 bases and J lost 4, with 12 bases in between. This CDR3 is 16 amino acids long. CDR3 protein: CASSYSATVFNEKLFF. CDR3 bases: TGTGCCAGCAGTTACTCAGCGACTGTATTTAATGAAAAACTGTTTTTT.

The chain combines TRBV9 with TRBJ2-5, with 9 positions matching TRBD1. The CDR3 totals 14 residues. V gave up 4 bases and J gave up 5 bases; unmatched junction bases: 6. CDR1 and CDR2 from the germline V gene are SGDLS and YYNGEE. CDR3: CASSTRGTGETQYF. The CDR3 DNA reads as TGTGCCAGCAGCACCCGGGGGACAGGGGAGACCCAGTACTTC.